These T cell receptor beta chains were read from a single sample in a study of blood T cell repertoires in COVID-19. Repertoires were generated with immunoSEQ multiplex PCR, while TCRdb's copy carries only in-frame clones and drops some. The table records some 290,000 clones, 85% to 90% of them present only once. Sequenced material: peripheral blood. These receptors came from a woman in her 30s with COVID-19, enrolled during active disease. Both conserved end residues are part of each CDR3. A D gene is named only where the DNA matches it firmly. A clone size is listed for some rows: how often the clone was seen (once, few, many), or a class if it is expanded.

TRBV5-1	NA	NA	TRBJ1-2	CASSLPQGTANYGYTF	TGCGCCAGCAGCCTACCACAGGGTACTGCTAACTATGGCTACACCTTC
TRBV4-2	TRBD2	NA	TRBJ2-2	CASSQEVSAGDTGELFF	TGTGCCAGCAGCCAAGAGGTTTCTGCGGGAGATACCGGGGAGCTGTTTTTT
TRBV3-1/TRBV3-2	TRBD1	few	TRBJ1-2	CASSQDRGQVGYGYTF	TGTGCCAGCAGCCAAGACAGGGGGCAGGTGGGCTATGGCTACACCTTC
TRBV2	NA	NA	TRBJ1-4	CASSEARPLVNEKLFF	TGTGCCAGCAGTGAGGCCAGGCCCCTCGTCAATGAAAAACTGTTTTTT
TRBV5-1	NA	NA	TRBJ1-4	CASSVQQANEKLFF	TGCGCCAGCAGCGTACAGCAAGCTAATGAAAAACTGTTTTTT
TRBV9	NA	NA	TRBJ1-1	CASSVAVLGTEAFF	TGTGCCAGCAGCGTAGCGGTTCTCGGCACTGAAGCTTTCTTT
TRBV10-3	NA	NA	TRBJ1-1	CAITKNTEAFF	TGTGCCATCACCAAGAACACTGAAGCTTTCTTT
TRBV28	NA	NA	TRBJ1-2	CASSPPTNYGYTF	TGTGCCAGCAGTCCTCCTACTAACTATGGCTACACCTTC
TRBV10-1	NA	NA	TRBJ2-7	CASSARLGYEQYF	TGCGCCAGCAGTGCGCGACTAGGCTACGAGCAGTACTTC
TRBV11-3	NA	NA	TRBJ2-7	CASSLDVAEQPYEQYF	TGTGCCAGCAGCTTAGATGTGGCTGAACAACCCTACGAGCAGTACTTC
TRBV7-9	NA	NA	TRBJ1-4	CASSLHNSGEKLFF	TGTGCCAGCAGCTTACATAATAGCGGTGAAAAACTGTTTTTT
TRBV19	TRBD1	NA	TRBJ2-6	CASSLQGPLGVLTF	TGTGCCAGTAGCTTACAGGGGCCACTAGGCGTCCTGACTTTC
TRBV7-7	NA	NA	TRBJ1-1	CASSLDGTTEAFF	TGTGCCAGCAGCCTAGACGGGACTACTGAAGCTTTCTTT
TRBV2	TRBD1	NA	TRBJ1-2	CASSPIPTGEDGYTF	TGTGCCAGCAGCCCAATTCCGACAGGGGAGGATGGCTACACCTTC
TRBV6-6	NA	NA	TRBJ2-1	CASSYQGSSYNEQFF	TGTGCCAGCAGTTACCAAGGGAGCTCCTACAATGAGCAGTTCTTC
TRBV19	NA	few	TRBJ2-2	CASSIPGTNTGELFF	TGTGCCAGTAGTATACCCGGGACGAACACCGGGGAGCTGTTTTTT
TRBV3-1/TRBV3-2	NA	NA	TRBJ1-5	CASSQYSGDNQPQHF	TGTGCCAGCAGCCAATACTCGGGGGACAATCAGCCCCAGCATTTT
TRBV9	TRBD1	NA	TRBJ2-7	CASSAGQGPWGSYEQYF	TGTGCCAGCAGCGCCGGACAGGGTCCTTGGGGGTCCTACGAGCAGTACTTC
TRBV6-6	NA	NA	TRBJ2-7	CASSYLGYRESYEQYF	TGTGCCAGCAGTTACTTAGGGTACAGGGAATCCTACGAGCAGTACTTC
TRBV30	NA	NA	TRBJ2-2	CAWSVGLFTGELFF	TGTGCCTGGAGTGTGGGGCTTTTCACCGGGGAGCTGTTTTTT
TRBV19	TRBD2	NA	TRBJ2-1	CASSLAGNSYNEQFF	TGTGCCAGTAGTCTAGCGGGGAACTCCTACAATGAGCAGTTCTTC
TRBV3-1/TRBV3-2	TRBD1	NA	TRBJ1-5	CASSDSQGAGNQPQHF	TGTGCCAGCAGCGACTCGCAGGGGGCGGGAAATCAGCCCCAGCATTTT
TRBV15	TRBD1	NA	TRBJ1-2	CATSREDRGQGYTF	TGTGCCACCAGCAGAGAAGACAGGGGGCAAGGCTACACCTTC
TRBV5-1	TRBD1	NA	TRBJ1-1	CASSFAGTVNTEAFF	TGCGCCAGCAGCTTCGCCGGGACAGTGAACACTGAAGCTTTCTTT
TRBV6-5	NA	NA	TRBJ1-5	CALRGGLDQPQHF	TGTGCCCTTCGGGGGGGGCTAGATCAGCCCCAGCATTTT
TRBV5-1	TRBD2	NA	TRBJ2-1	CASSLGLAAVEQFF	TGCGCCAGCAGCTTGGGTCTAGCGGCGGTTGAGCAGTTCTTC
TRBV6-4	NA	NA	TRBJ2-6	CASSVGGFGANVLTF	TGTGCCAGCAGTGTGGGGGGTTTTGGGGCCAACGTCCTGACTTTC
TRBV27	NA	NA	TRBJ2-5	CASRNTGSQETQYF	TGTGCCAGCCGCAACACAGGAAGCCAAGAGACCCAGTACTTC
TRBV6-2/TRBV6-3	NA	NA	TRBJ1-1	CASSRMSLGGRNTEAFF	TGTGCCAGCAGCCGAATGTCTCTCGGGGGGAGGAACACTGAAGCTTTCTTT
TRBV27	NA	few	TRBJ1-2	CASSSGQLLYGYTF	TGTGCCAGCAGTTCCGGACAGTTACTCTATGGCTACACCTTC
TRBV18	TRBD1	NA	TRBJ1-1	CASSPVQGVPIEAFF	TGTGCCAGCTCACCCGTACAGGGGGTGCCCATTGAAGCTTTCTTT
TRBV28	TRBD2	NA	TRBJ2-2	CASSPSGGTGELFF	TGTGCCAGCAGTCCTAGCGGGGGGACCGGGGAGCTGTTTTTT
TRBV6-5	NA	NA	TRBJ2-7	CASSPGGSYEQYF	TGTGCCAGCAGTCCCGGGGGCTCCTACGAGCAGTACTTC
TRBV2	NA	NA	TRBJ1-2	CASGETNYGYTF	TGTGCCAGCGGGGAGACGAACTATGGCTACACCTTC
TRBV19	NA	NA	TRBJ1-1	CASSTEGLGNTEAFF	TGTGCCAGTAGTACAGAGGGACTGGGGAACACTGAAGCTTTCTTT
TRBV5-4	TRBD2	NA	TRBJ2-1	CASSLRLAGGIDEQFF	TGTGCCAGCAGCCTCAGACTAGCGGGAGGGATCGATGAGCAGTTCTTC
TRBV6-6	NA	NA	TRBJ1-6	CAAARGEGSPLHF	TGTGCCGCCGCCCGGGGGGAAGGGTCACCCCTCCACTTT
TRBV30	TRBD2	NA	TRBJ2-1	CAWESGLAPYNEQFF	TGTGCCTGGGAATCGGGACTAGCCCCCTACAATGAGCAGTTCTTC
TRBV5-6	NA	NA	TRBJ2-1	CASSHLGFNEQFF	TGTGCCAGCAGCCATCTAGGTTTTAATGAGCAGTTCTTC
TRBV29-1	NA	NA	TRBJ1-1	CSVRTAKNTEAFF	TGCAGCGTCAGGACAGCAAAGAACACTGAAGCTTTCTTT
TRBV6-6	TRBD1	once	TRBJ2-7	CASSSAGTGSEQYF	TGTGCCAGCAGTTCGGCCGGGACAGGCAGCGAGCAGTACTTC
TRBV27	NA	NA	TRBJ1-2	CASSLSPYGDYGYTF	TGTGCCAGCAGTTTAAGCCCCTACGGAGACTATGGCTACACCTTC